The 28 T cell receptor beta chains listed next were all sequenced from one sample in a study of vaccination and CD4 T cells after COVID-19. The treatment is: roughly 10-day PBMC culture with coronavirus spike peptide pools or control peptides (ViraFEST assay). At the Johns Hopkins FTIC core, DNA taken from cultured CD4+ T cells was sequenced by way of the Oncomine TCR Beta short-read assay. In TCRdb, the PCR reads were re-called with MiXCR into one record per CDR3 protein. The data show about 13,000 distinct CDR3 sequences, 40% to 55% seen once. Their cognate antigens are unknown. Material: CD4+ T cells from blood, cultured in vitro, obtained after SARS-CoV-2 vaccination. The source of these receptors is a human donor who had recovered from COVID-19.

The CDR3 spells CSARVAGGTDTQYF. The CDR3 bases are TGCAGTGCAAGGGTGGCCGGAGGCACAGATACGCAGTATTTT. The chain is built from TRBV20-1 and TRBJ2-3; no definite D call. CDR3 length: 14 residues. V was cut by 6 bases and J by 1 base, with 14 bases left in between. Germline V CDR1 and CDR2: DFQATT, SNEGSKA (reference sequence).

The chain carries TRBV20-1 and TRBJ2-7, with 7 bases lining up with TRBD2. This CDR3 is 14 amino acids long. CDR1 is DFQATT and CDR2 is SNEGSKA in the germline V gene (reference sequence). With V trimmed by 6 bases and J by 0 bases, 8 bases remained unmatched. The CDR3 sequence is CSAPTSASSYEQYF. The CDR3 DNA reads TGCAGTGCGCCTACTAGCGCTAGCTCCTACGAGCAGTACTTC.

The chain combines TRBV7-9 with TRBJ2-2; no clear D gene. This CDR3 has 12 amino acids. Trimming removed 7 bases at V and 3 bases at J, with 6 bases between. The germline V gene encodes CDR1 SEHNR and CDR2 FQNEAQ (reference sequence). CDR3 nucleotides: TGTGCCAGCACCCCGGACACCGGGGAGCTGTTTTTT. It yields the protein CASTPDTGELFF.

CDR3: CASSQELGTGRYF. The CDR3 DNA is TGTGCCAGCAGCCAAGAACTAGGGACAGGGAGGTACTTC. The chain is built from TRBV14 and TRBJ2-7; 9 bases map to TRBD1. The V and J ends lost 0 bases and 12 bases, in that order; junction bases with no gene match: 6. The CDR3 is 13 residues long. CDR1 is SGHDN and CDR2 is FVKESK in the germline V gene.

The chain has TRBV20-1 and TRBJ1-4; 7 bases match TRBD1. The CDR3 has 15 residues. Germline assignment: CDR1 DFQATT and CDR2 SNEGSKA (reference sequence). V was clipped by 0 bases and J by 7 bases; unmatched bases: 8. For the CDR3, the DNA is TGCAGTGCTAGAGAGGGAACAGGGGTAGGTGAAAAACTGTTTTTT. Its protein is CSAREGTGVGEKLFF.

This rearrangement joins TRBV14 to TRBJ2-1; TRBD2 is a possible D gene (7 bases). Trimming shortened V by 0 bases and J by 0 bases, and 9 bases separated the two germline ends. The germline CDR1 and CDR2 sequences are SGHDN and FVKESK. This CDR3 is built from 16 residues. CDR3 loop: CASSQEGGVSYNEQFF. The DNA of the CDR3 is TGTGCCAGCAGCCAAGAAGGGGGGGTCTCCTACAATGAGCAGTTCTTC.

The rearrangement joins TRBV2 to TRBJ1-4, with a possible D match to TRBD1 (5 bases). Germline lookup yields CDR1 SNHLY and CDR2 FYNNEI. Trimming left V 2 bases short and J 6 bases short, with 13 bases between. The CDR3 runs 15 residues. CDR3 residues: CASSELGGDYEKLFF. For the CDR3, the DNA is TGTGCCAGCAGTGAACTGGGAGGGGATTATGAAAAACTGTTTTTT.

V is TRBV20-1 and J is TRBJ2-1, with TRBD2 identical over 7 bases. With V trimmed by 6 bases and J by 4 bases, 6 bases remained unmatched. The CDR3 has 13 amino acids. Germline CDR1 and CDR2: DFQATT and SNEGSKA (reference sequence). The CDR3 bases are TGCAGTGCCCCCGGACTAGGGTACAATGAGCAGTTCTTC. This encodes CSAPGLGYNEQFF.

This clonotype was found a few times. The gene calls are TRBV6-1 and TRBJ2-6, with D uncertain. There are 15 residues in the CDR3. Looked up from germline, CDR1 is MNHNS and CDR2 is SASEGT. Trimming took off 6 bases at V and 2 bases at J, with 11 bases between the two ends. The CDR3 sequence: CASRDEWAGANVLTF. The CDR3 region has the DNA TGTGCCAGCAGGGACGAGTGGGCTGGGGCCAACGTCCTGACTTTC.

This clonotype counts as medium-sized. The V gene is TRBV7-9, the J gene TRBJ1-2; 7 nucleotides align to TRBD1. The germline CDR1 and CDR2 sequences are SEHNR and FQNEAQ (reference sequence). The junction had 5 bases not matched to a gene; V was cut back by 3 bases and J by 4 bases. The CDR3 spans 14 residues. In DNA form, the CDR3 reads TGTGCCAGCAGCTTCGAAGGGGGCGGCTATGGCTACACCTTC. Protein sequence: CASSFEGGGYGYTF.

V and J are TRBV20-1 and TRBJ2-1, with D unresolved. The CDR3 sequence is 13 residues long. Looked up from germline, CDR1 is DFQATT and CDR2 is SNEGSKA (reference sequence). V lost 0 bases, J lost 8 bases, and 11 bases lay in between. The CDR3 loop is CSARDLNSYEQFF. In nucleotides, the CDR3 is TGCAGTGCTAGAGATCTTAACAGTTATGAGCAGTTCTTC.

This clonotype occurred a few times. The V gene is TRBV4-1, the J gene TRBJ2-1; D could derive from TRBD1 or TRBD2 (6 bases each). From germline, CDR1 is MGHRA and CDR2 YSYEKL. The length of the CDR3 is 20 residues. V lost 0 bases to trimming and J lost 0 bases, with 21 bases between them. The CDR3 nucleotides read TGCGCCAGCAGCCAAGATGCCCGTAGATGGGGGGCCAGCTCCTACAATGAGCAGTTCTTC. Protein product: CASSQDARRWGASSYNEQFF.

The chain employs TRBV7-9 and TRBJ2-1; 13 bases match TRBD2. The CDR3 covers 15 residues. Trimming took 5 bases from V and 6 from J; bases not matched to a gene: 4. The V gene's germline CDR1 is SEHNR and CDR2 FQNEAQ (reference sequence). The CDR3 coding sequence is TGTGCCAGCAGCGTAGGACTAGCGGGGGTCAATGAGCAGTTCTTC. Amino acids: CASSVGLAGVNEQFF.

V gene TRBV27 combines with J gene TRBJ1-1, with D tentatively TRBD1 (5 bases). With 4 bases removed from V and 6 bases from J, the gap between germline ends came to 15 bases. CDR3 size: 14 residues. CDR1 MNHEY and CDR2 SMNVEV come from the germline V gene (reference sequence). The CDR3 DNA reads TGTGCCAGCAGTTCCGCCGGGGGTGGGGCTGAAGCTTTCTTT. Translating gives CASSSAGGGAEAFF.

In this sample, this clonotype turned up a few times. In DNA form, the CDR3 reads TGTGCCAGCAAGCCCCTACAGGGGGCAAGCACAGATACGCAGTATTTT. As protein: CASKPLQGASTDTQYF. The chain carries TRBV2 and TRBJ2-3; 9 bases agree with TRBD1. The CDR3 loop spans 16 amino acids. Germline values: CDR1 SNHLY, CDR2 FYNNEI. V shed 7 bases, J shed 0 bases, and the junction held 8 bases outside the gene matches.

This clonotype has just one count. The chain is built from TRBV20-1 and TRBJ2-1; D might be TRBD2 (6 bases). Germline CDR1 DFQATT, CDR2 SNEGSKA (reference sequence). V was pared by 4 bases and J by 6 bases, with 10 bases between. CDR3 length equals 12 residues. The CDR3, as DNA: TGCAGTGCTACCCGGAGGGGCAATGAGCAGTTCTTC. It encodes CSATRRGNEQFF.

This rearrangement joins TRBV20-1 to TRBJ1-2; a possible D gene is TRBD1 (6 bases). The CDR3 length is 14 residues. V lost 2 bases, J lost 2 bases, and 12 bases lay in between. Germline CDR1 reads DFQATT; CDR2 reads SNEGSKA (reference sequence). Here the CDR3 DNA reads TGCAGTGCTAGACACACAGGGAGAAACTATGGCTACACCTTC. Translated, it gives CSARHTGRNYGYTF.

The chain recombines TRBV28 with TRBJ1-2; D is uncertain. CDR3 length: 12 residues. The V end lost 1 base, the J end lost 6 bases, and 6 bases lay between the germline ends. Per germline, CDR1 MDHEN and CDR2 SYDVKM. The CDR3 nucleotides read TGTGCCAGCAGTTTATTCGGAGATGGCTACACCTTC. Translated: CASSLFGDGYTF.

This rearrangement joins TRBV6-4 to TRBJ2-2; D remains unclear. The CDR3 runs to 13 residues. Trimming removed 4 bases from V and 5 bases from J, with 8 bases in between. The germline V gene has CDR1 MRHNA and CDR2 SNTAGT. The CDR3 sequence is CASSAQSTGELFF. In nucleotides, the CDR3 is TGTGCCAGCAGTGCACAGTCTACCGGGGAGCTGTTTTTT.

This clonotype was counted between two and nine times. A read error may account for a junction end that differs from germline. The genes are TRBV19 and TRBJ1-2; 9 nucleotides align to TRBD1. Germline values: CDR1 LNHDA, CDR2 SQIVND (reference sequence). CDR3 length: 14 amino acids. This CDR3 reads CASSIGTGTYGYTF. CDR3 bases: TGTGCCAGCAGTATCGGGACAGGGACCTATGGCTACACCTTC.

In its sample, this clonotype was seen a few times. The CDR3 region is CSAKRGGSETEAFF. DNA for the CDR3: TGCAGTGCAAAAAGGGGGGGGAGTGAAACTGAAGCTTTCTTT. The V gene is TRBV20-1, the J gene TRBJ1-1, with D possibly TRBD1 on 6 matching bases. CDR3 length equals 14 residues. V was shortened by 6 bases and J by 5 bases, with 19 bases between the two germline ends. The germline V gene has CDR1 DFQATT and CDR2 SNEGSKA (reference sequence).

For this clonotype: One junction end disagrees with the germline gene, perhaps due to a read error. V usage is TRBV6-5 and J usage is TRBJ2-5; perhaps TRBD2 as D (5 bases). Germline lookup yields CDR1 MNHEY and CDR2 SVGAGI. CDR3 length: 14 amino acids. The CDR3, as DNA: TGTACCAGCAGTTACTCGGGCGGGCAAGAGACCCAGTACTTC. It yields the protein CTSSYSGGQETQYF.

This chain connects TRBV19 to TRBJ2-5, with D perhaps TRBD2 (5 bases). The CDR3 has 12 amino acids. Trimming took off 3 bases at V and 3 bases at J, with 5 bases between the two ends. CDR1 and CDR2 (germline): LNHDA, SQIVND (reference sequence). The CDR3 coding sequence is TGTGCCAGTAGTATCGGGGAAGAGACCCAGTACTTC. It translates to CASSIGEETQYF.

CDR3 coding DNA: TGTGCCAGCAGTTTAAACCAGGAGGGCTATGGCTACACCTTC. Translation gives CASSLNQEGYGYTF. This chain connects TRBV28 to TRBJ1-2; D unclear. The CDR3 totals 14 residues. V was clipped by 2 bases and J by 4 bases, with 11 bases between them. Germline CDR1 reads MDHEN; CDR2 reads SYDVKM.

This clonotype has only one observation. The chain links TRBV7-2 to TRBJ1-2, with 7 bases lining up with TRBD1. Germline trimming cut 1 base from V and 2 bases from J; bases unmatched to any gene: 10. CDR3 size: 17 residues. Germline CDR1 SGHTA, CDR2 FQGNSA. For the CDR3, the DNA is TGTGCCAGCAGCTTAGGTGGGACAGTCGAGTCGAACTATGGCTACACCTTC. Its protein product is CASSLGGTVESNYGYTF.

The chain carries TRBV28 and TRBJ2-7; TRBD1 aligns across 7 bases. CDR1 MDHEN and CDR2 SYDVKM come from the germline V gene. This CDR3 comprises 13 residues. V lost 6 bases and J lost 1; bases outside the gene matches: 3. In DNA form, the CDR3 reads TGTGCCAGCAGGCTACAGGGGTCCTACGAGCAGTACTTC. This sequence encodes CASRLQGSYEQYF.

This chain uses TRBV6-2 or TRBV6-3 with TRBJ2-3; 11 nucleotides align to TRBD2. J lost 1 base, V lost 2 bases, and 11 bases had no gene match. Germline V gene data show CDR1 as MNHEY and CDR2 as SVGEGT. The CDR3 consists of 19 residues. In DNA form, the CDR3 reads TGTGCCAGCAGTTACGGAACTAGCGGGAGTAGGGGACGCACAGATACGCAGTATTTT. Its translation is CASSYGTSGSRGRTDTQYF.

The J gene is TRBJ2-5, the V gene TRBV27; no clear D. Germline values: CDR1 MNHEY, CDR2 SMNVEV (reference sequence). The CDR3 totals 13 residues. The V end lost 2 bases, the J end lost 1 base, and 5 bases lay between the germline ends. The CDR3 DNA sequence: TGTGCCAGCAGTTTAGGGTTCCAAGAGACCCAGTACTTC. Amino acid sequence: CASSLGFQETQYF.